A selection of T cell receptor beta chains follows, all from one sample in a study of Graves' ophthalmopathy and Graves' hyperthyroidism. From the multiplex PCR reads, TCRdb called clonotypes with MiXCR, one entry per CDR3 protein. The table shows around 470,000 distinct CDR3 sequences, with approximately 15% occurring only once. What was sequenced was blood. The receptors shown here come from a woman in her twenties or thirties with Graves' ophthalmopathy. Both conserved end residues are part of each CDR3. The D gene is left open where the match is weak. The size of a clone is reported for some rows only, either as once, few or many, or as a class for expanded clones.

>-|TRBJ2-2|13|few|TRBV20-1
TGCAGTGCTACCGCCTGGGGGGACGGGGAGCTGTTTTTT
CSATAWGDGELFF
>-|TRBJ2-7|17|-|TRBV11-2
TGTGCCAGCAGCTTAGGGACGGAACTTTGGATTTCCTACGAGCAGTACTTC
CASSLGTELWISYEQYF
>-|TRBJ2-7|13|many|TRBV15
TGTGCCACCAGCAGAGCCGCAACCTACGAGCAGTACTTC
CATSRAATYEQYF
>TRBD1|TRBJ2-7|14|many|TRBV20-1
TGCAGTGCCACCAGGACAGGGGTGGGGGACGAGCAGTACTTC
CSATRTGVGDEQYF
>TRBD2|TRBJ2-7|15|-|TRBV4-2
TGTGCCAGCAGCCAAGAGCCACTAGCGGGTTACGAGCAGTACTTC
CASSQEPLAGYEQYF
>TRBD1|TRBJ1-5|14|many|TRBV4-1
TGTGCCAGTAGCCAGGGGGCTAGCAATCAGCCCCAGCATTTT
CASSQGASNQPQHF
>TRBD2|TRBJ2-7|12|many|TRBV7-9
TGTGCCAGCGGGCTAGCGGGAGTCGAGCAGTACTTC
CASGLAGVEQYF
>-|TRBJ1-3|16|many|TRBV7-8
TGTGCCAGCGGGACCGGGACAACGAGCTCTGGAAACACCATATATTTT
CASGTGTTSSGNTIYF
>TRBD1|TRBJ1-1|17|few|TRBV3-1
TGTGCCAGCAGCCAAGCGGGACAGGGGCTCAAGAACACTGAAGCTTTCTTT
CASSQAGQGLKNTEAFF
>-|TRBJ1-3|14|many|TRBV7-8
TGTGCCAGCAGCTCCCGGGAATCTGGAAACACCATATATTTT
CASSSRESGNTIYF
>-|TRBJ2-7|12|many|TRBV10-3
TGTGCCATCAGTACGGAAAGCTACGAGCAGTACTTC
CAISTESYEQYF
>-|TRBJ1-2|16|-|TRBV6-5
TGTGCCAGCAGTTACTTCCTCCGGGGCACCAACTATGGCTACACCTTC
CASSYFLRGTNYGYTF
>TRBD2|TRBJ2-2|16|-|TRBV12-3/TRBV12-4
TGTGCCAGCAGTTTATTGGCGGGGGGGCTTATAGGGGAGCTGTTTTTT
CASSLLAGGLIGELFF
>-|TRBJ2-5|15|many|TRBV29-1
TGCAGCGTTGTTTTAGGACTGCACGATGGAGAGACCCAGTACTTC
CSVVLGLHDGETQYF
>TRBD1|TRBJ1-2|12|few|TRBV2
TGTGCCAGCACCGGACAGGGGTATGGCTACACCTTC
CASTGQGYGYTF
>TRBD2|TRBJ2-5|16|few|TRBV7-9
TGTGCCAGCAGCCGGACTAGCGGGGGGCCGCCGGAGACCCAGTACTTC
CASSRTSGGPPETQYF
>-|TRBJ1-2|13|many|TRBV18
TGTGCCAGCAGCCCGGGACAAGACTATGGCTACACCTTC
CASSPGQDYGYTF
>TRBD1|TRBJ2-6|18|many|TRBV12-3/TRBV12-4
TGTGCCAGCAGTTTAGCTTCGGGACAGAGATCTGGGGCCAACGTCCTGACTTTC
CASSLASGQRSGANVLTF
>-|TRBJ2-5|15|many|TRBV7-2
TGTGCCAGCAGCCGTACAGGGACACTCCAAGAGACCCAGTACTTC
CASSRTGTLQETQYF
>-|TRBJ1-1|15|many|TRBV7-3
TGTGCCAGCAGCTTGGAAGGGATGGCGAACACTGAAGCTTTCTTT
CASSLEGMANTEAFF
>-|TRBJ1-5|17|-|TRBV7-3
TGTGCCAGCAGCTGTCCCTTGGGGCCAGTCAGGAATCAGCCCCAGCATTTT
CASSCPLGPVRNQPQHF
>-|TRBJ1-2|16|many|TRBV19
TGTGCCAGTAGTATAGAGCACGCACGGGCTAACTATGGCTACACCTTC
CASSIEHARANYGYTF
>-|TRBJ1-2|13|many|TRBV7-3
TGTGCCAGCAGCTACGGGGGTAGCTATGGCTACACCTTC
CASSYGGSYGYTF
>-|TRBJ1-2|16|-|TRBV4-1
TGCGCCAGCAGCCTAGAATGGGACGGCTCCTGGCATGGCTACACCTTC
CASSLEWDGSWHGYTF